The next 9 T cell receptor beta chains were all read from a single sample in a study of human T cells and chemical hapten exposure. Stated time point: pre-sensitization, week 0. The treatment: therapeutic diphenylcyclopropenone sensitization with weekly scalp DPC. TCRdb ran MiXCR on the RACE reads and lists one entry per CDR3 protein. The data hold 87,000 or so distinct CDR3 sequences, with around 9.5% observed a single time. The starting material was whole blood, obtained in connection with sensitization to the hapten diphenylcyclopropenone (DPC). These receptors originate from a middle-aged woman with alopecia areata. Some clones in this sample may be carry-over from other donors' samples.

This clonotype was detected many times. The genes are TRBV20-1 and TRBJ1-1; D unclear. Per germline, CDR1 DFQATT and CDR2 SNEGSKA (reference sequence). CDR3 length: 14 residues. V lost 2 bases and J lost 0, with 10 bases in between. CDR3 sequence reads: CSARMGSMNTEAFF. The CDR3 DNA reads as TGCAGTGCTAGAATGGGGAGCATGAACACTGAAGCTTTCTTT.

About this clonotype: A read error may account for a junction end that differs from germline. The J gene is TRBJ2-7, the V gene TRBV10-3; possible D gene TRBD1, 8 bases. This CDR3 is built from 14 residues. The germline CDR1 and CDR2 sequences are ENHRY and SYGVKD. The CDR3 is CVISGTGSSYEQYF. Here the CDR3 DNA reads TGTGTCATCAGCGGGACAGGCAGCTCCTACGAGCAGTACTTC.

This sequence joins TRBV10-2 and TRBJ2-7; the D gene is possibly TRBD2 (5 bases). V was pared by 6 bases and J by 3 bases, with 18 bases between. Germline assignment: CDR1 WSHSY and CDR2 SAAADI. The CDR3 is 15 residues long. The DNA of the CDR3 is TGCGCCAGCAGCGACCATAGGCTTGGAGGCTACGAGCAGTACTTC. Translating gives CASSDHRLGGYEQYF.

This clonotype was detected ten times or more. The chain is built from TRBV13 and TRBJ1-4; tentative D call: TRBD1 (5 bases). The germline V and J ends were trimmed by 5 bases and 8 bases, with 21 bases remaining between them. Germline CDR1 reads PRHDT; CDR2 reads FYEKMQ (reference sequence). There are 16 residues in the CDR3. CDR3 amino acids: CASSPAGEGSGEKLFF. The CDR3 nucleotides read TGTGCCAGCAGCCCCGCGGGGGAAGGGTCCGGGGAAAAACTGTTTTTT. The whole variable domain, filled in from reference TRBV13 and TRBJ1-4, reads AAGVIQSPRHLIKEKRETATLKCYPIPRHDTVYWYQQGPGQDPQFLISFYEKMQSDKGSIPDRFSAQQFSDYHSELNMSSLELGDSALYFCASSPAGEGSGEKLFFGSGTQLSVL.

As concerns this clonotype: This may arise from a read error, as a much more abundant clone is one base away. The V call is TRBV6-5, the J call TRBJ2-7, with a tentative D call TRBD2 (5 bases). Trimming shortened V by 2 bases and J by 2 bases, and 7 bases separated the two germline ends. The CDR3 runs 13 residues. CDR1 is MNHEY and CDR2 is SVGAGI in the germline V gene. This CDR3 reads CASSYGLTYEQYF. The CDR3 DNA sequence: TGTGCCAGCAGTTACGGACTGACCTACGAGCAGTACTTC.

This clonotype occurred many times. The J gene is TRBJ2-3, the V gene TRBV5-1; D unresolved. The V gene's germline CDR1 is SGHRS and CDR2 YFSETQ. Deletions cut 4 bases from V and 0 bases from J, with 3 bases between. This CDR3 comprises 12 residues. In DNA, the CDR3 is TGCGCCAGCAGCAAGAGCACAGATACGCAGTATTTT. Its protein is CASSKSTDTQYF.

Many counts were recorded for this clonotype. The CDR3: CASKKGQVNTGELFF. The DNA of the CDR3 is TGTGCCAGCAAAAAGGGACAGGTGAACACCGGGGAGCTGTTTTTT. The rearrangement links TRBV7-9 to TRBJ2-2; TRBD1 agrees at 8 bases. In germline, CDR1 is SEHNR, CDR2 FQNEAQ (reference sequence). The CDR3 length is 15 residues. The J segment lost 1 base and the V segment lost 7 bases, leaving 5 bases of the junction unmatched.

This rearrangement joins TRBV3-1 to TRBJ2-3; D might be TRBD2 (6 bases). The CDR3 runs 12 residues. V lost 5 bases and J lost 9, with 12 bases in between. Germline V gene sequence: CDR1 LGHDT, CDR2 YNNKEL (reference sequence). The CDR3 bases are TGTGCCAGCAGCAGGCAGGGAGGCACGCAGTATTTT. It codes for CASSRQGGTQYF.

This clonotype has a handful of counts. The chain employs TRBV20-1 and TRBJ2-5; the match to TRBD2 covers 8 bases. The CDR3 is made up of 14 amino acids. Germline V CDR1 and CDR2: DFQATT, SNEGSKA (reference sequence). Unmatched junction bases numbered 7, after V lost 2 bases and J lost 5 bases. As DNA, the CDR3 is TGCAGTGCTAGACTGGGACTAGGTGTTGAGACCCAGTACTTC. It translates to CSARLGLGVETQYF.